This entry features one T cell receptor (beta chain) sequence. Time point meaning: newly diagnosed GD, antithyroid drugs for less than 3 months. The TCR library used RNA extracted from PBMCs. The data were taken from a study of regulatory T cells in long-lasting Graves disease. Arm-PCR of CDR3 regions and iRepertoire HTBI primers were used to build TCR beta libraries. A single record per CDR3 protein comes from TCRdb applying MiXCR to the multiplex PCR reads. The sample yields roughly 420,000 distinct CDR3 sequences, less than 15% seen once. The sample also formed part of further work on T cells in Graves' hyperthyroidism and ophthalmopathy.

Sequencing used peripheral blood mononuclear cells (PBMCs), obtained at new diagnosis, from a patient treated with antithyroid drugs. This receptor was taken from a woman in her forties or fifties with Graves disease.

The CDR3 DNA reads as TGTGCCAGCAGTTTACCGGGGACTCAAGAGACCCAGTACTTC. Residues: CASSLPGTQETQYF. The chain uses TRBV28 and TRBJ2-5, with TRBD2 as a possible D gene (6 bases). Germline V gives CDR1 MDHEN, CDR2 SYDVKM. CDR3 size: 14 residues. V shed 2 bases and J shed 2 bases, with 9 bases lying between them.